This T cell receptor beta chain appears in the sequencing data of a study of T cells after yellow fever vaccination. In its sample, this clonotype was seen a few times. TCRdb called the 5' RACE reads again in MiXCR, with one record for every CDR3 protein. The profile shows a few hundred thousand distinct CDR3 sequences, over 15% of them singletons. The receptor was isolated from a man aged 25 to 40 who received the YFV17D yellow fever vaccine. The sample was PBMCs, taken 15 days after the yellow fever booster vaccination.

CDR3 loop: CATSRSETQYF. The CDR3 DNA reads as TGTGCCACCAGCAGATCTGAGACCCAGTACTTC. The chain couples TRBV15 to TRBJ2-5; D is unresolved. V was trimmed by 2 bases and J by 5 bases, leaving 3 bases between them. Germline V gene sequence: CDR1 LNHNV, CDR2 YYDKDF (reference sequence). The CDR3 has 11 amino acids.